The sequence of this TCR beta chain was determined in a study of cytotoxic CD8 clonotypes in ibrutinib-treated CLL. Background on the study: The subjects consisted of roughly twelve relapsed/refractory and approximately 15 treatment-naive individuals, with 17 to 18 IGHV unmutated. Samples yielded averages of approximately 260,000 productive templates and 94,082 productive rearrangements. General observations from the study: Baseline values of clonality outstripped age-matched healthy donors and followed circulating CD8+ T-cell counts.

A remark on this clone: The antigen remains unidentified.

V dropped 2 bases and J dropped 5; count of bases not matched to a gene: 3. CDR3 size: 13 residues. CDR1 is SGHRS and CDR2 is YFSETQ in the germline V gene. Method: immunoSEQ multiplex PCR; TCRdb's copy keeps in-frame clones and lacks some. This table holds about 35,000 clones, 71% found once. The sequence came from a human donor with chronic lymphocytic leukemia. The chain uses TRBV5-1 and TRBJ2-5; 7 bases match TRBD2. The specimen comprised PBMCs, sampled at disease progression, from a patient treated with ibrutinib. The CDR3 is CASSFGGGETQYF. The CDR3 DNA follows: TGCGCCAGCAGCTTTGGGGGAGGGGAGACCCAGTACTTC.